Listed here are 8 T cell receptor beta chains from one sample, sequenced in a study of shared clonotypes between healthy human individuals. The table came from immunoSEQ multiplex PCR; TCRdb's copy has only in-frame clones and leaves some out. This table holds more than 2 million clones, 93% found once. CD8 cells classed as naive were CD45RO-negative and positively selected for CCR7, excluding terminally differentiated effector memory CD45RA+ cells. The sample comprised naive CD8+ T cells from PBMCs. The receptors stem from a man between 18 and 35 years old in good health. Some clones in this sample may be carry-over from other donors' samples.

The V call is TRBV27, the J call TRBJ2-7; possibly TRBD2 for D (5 bases). Germline-derived CDR1 and CDR2 are MNHEY and SMNVEV (reference sequence). The length of the CDR3 is 15 residues. Trimming pared 5 bases from V and 2 bases from J, leaving 16 bases between. CDR3 DNA: TGTGCCAGCAGTCCTAGCCACATCAACCCCTACGAGCAGTACTTC. This sequence encodes CASSPSHINPYEQYF.

The rearrangement joins TRBV9 to TRBJ2-1; D ambiguous. Trimming stripped 0 bases from V and 0 bases from J, with 16 bases between. The CDR3 extends over 18 amino acids. CDR1 and CDR2 from the germline V gene are SGDLS and YYNGEE. In DNA form, the CDR3 reads TGTGCCAGCAGCGTAGGCCCCACCCTACGGAGCTCCTACAATGAGCAGTTCTTC. Translated: CASSVGPTLRSSYNEQFF.

This clone was seen once. This chain links TRBV10-3 with TRBJ2-3; 8 bases are shared with TRBD2. The CDR3 has 17 residues. The V gene end was trimmed by 2 bases and the J gene end by 2 bases; junction bases not matched to a gene: 9. Germline values: CDR1 ENHRY, CDR2 SYGVKD. The CDR3 here is CAISEEGLVEVTDTQYF. CDR3 nucleotide sequence: TGTGCCATCAGTGAGGAGGGACTAGTCGAAGTCACAGATACGCAGTATTTT.

Comment on this clone: This specimen includes other DNA sequences encoding the same CDR3. The V call is TRBV7-6, the J call TRBJ2-7; D possibly corresponds to TRBD2 (5 bases). V was cut by 5 bases and J by 3 bases, with 11 bases left in between. Germline V lookup: CDR1 SGHVS, CDR2 FNYEAQ. This CDR3 spans 13 amino acids. Written as DNA, the CDR3 is TGTGCCAGCAGCCTCACCGGGGACTACGAGCAGTACTTC. Its translation: CASSLTGDYEQYF.

The genes are TRBV6-5 and TRBJ1-4, with a weak D call TRBD1 (5 bases). Per germline, CDR1 MNHEY and CDR2 SVGAGI. The V and J ends lost 4 bases and 0 bases respectively, with 9 bases between them. There are 15 residues in the CDR3. CDR3 sequence (DNA): TGTGCCAGCAGTTCCCGACAGTCAACTAATGAAAAACTGTTTTTT. Translated, it gives CASSSRQSTNEKLFF.

The V call is TRBV7-9, the J call TRBJ1-2, with no clear D. The V end was cut by 7 bases, the J end by 8 bases, with 20 bases between. Germline CDR1 and CDR2: SEHNR and FQNEAQ (reference sequence). The length of the CDR3 is 14 residues. The DNA for the CDR3 is TGTGCCAGCATCAGGTCGGTGGTACTCAGCGGCTACACCTTC. This encodes CASIRSVVLSGYTF.

This sequence joins TRBV28 and TRBJ2-5; D tentatively fits TRBD1 or TRBD2 (5 bases each). This CDR3 has 15 residues. Germline assignment: CDR1 MDHEN and CDR2 SYDVKM. V was clipped by 2 bases and J by 2 bases, with 12 bases between them. The CDR3 here is CASSLRWGRQETQYF. The CDR3 DNA follows: TGTGCCAGCAGTTTAAGGTGGGGGAGACAAGAGACCCAGTACTTC.

The gene calls are TRBV7-6 and TRBJ2-3; 10 bases are shared with TRBD2. CDR3 length equals 15 residues. V dropped 4 bases and J dropped 4; count of bases not matched to a gene: 5. The germline CDR1 and CDR2 sequences are SGHVS and FNYEAQ. CDR3 DNA: TGTGCCAGCAGCTCCCAAGCGGGAGGGTCAGATACGCAGTATTTT. Amino acids: CASSSQAGGSDTQYF.